A selection of T cell receptor beta chains follows, all from one sample in a study of T cells in Graves' hyperthyroidism and ophthalmopathy. TCRdb re-called the multiplex PCR reads with MiXCR, one entry per CDR3 protein. The table includes 600,000 or so distinct CDR3 sequences, around 15% detected once. The specimen sequenced was blood. These receptors originate from a woman in her twenties or thirties with Graves' hyperthyroidism. The CDR3 runs from the conserved cysteine through the conserved F or W. A D gene is named only where the DNA matches it firmly. The size entry is marked missing in some rows and otherwise reads once, few, many or a size class.

CASSYFIETSGRIHYEQYF TGTGCCAGCAGTTACTTCATCGAGACTAGCGGAAGGATTCACTACGAGCAGTACTTC TRBV6-6 many TRBD2 TRBJ2-7
CASSLAHGAGANVLTF TGTGCTAGCAGCTTAGCCCATGGGGCAGGGGCCAACGTCCTGACTTTC TRBV7-7 NA NA TRBJ2-6
CSARDRPAGETQYF TGCAGTGCTAGAGATCGACCAGCGGGAGAGACCCAGTACTTC TRBV20-1 many NA TRBJ2-5
CSAREYEQYF TGCAGTGCTAGAGAATACGAGCAGTACTTC TRBV20-1 many NA TRBJ2-7
CASSEGVRGGYTF TGTGCCAGCAGTGAAGGGGTCAGGGGTGGCTACACCTTC TRBV2 NA NA TRBJ1-2
CSAGTSGRAYNEQFF TGCAGTGCTGGGACTAGCGGGAGGGCCTACAATGAGCAGTTCTTC TRBV20-1 NA TRBD2 TRBJ2-1
CASSLSITNEQFF TGTGCCAGCAGCTTAAGTATTACCAATGAGCAGTTCTTC TRBV11-2 NA NA TRBJ2-1
CASRGERFDEQYF TGTGCCAGTAGGGGCGAGCGTTTCGACGAGCAGTACTTC TRBV19 few NA TRBJ2-7
CASSSLPGQRISPLHF TGTGCCAGCAGCAGTCTCCCCGGACAACGGATTTCACCCCTCCACTTT TRBV28 many NA TRBJ1-6
CATFGPPIYEQYF TGTGCCACTTTCGGACCGCCCATCTACGAGCAGTACTTC TRBV19 NA NA TRBJ2-7
CASRVQSGHTNYGYTF TGTGCCAGCAGAGTTCAAAGCGGACATACTAACTATGGCTACACCTTC TRBV6-1 NA NA TRBJ1-2
CANSSRGRVVEQYF TGTGCCAACAGTTCCCGGGGCAGGGTTGTCGAGCAGTACTTC TRBV28 NA NA TRBJ2-7
CASSLGAGPTGELFF TGTGCCAGCAGCTTAGGAGCGGGCCCCACCGGGGAGCTGTTTTTT TRBV11-2 many NA TRBJ2-2
CASRPQREENGELFF TGTGCCAGCAGACCTCAGCGGGAGGAGAACGGGGAGCTGTTTTTT TRBV6-2/TRBV6-3 few TRBD2 TRBJ2-2
CASSQVGGDYQPQHF TGTGCCAGTAGCCAAGTGGGAGGGGATTATCAGCCCCAGCATTTT TRBV19 NA NA TRBJ1-5
CASSTPRGGLLNNEQFF TGTGCCAGTAGTACCCCTAGGGGGGGACTACTGAACAATGAGCAGTTCTTC TRBV19 NA NA TRBJ2-1
CASSFRDGNTEAFF TGTGCCAGCAGCTTCCGGGACGGGAACACTGAAGCTTTCTTT TRBV7-9 few NA TRBJ1-1
CASIGGRAGNTGELFF TGTGCCAGTATAGGCGGGAGGGCCGGTAACACCGGGGAGCTGTTTTTT TRBV19 NA TRBD2 TRBJ2-2
CASSFFENTGELFF TGTGCCAGCAGCTTTTTCGAGAACACCGGGGAGCTGTTTTTT TRBV5-5 few NA TRBJ2-2
CSVAPKGANYNEQFF TGCAGTGTCGCCCCTAAGGGGGCTAACTACAATGAGCAGTTCTTC TRBV20-1 few TRBD1 TRBJ2-1
CASSPEPGTGGDLNTEAFF TGTGCCAGCAGCCCTGAACCCGGGACAGGGGGTGACCTGAACACTGAAGCTTTCTTT TRBV7-2 NA TRBD1 TRBJ1-1
CASSFDYFGGGGQFF TGTGCCAGCAGCTTCGATTACTTCGGGGGAGGCGGCCAGTTCTTC TRBV7-2 many NA TRBJ2-1
CSARDRGRAEAFF TGCAGTGCTAGAGATCGGGGGCGAGCTGAAGCTTTCTTT TRBV20-1 NA NA TRBJ1-1
CASSNKPIASGNYGYTF TGTGCCAGCAGCAATAAACCCATTGCGAGCGGCAACTATGGCTACACCTTC TRBV6-1 NA NA TRBJ1-2
CASSWTGGTDEPQHF TGTGCCAGCTCCTGGACAGGGGGCACCGACGAACCCCAGCATTTT TRBV19 once TRBD1 TRBJ1-5
CASTFSGTQETQYF TGTGCCAGCACCTTTAGCGGGACCCAAGAGACCCAGTACTTC TRBV6-2/TRBV6-3 NA TRBD2 TRBJ2-5
CASGETSGSPNEQFF TGTGCCAGCGGGGAAACTAGCGGGAGCCCCAATGAGCAGTTCTTC TRBV6-1 many TRBD2 TRBJ2-1
CASSQDAAVNIQYF TGTGCCAGCAGCCAAGATGCAGCCGTGAACATTCAGTACTTC TRBV3-1 many NA TRBJ2-4
CASQQGGNSPLHF TGTGCCAGCCAGCAGGGGGGGAATTCACCCCTCCACTTT TRBV9 NA TRBD1 TRBJ1-6